One and the same sample provided the 25 T cell receptor beta chains below, sequenced in a study of cytomegalovirus exposure and HLA in healthy donors. The PCR had 60 Vbeta and 13 Jbeta primers. Sequencing used immunoSEQ multiplex PCR; TCRdb keeps in-frame clones, though not all of them. The table records 150,000 to 200,000 clones, around 88% of them present only once. Specimen: PBMCs. The source of these receptors is a woman aged 30 to 39 in good health and CMV-seronegative.

The chain is built from TRBV9 and TRBJ1-4; tentatively, D is TRBD1 (5 bases). The CDR3 covers 16 residues. The germline V gene encodes CDR1 SGDLS and CDR2 YYNGEE. With 4 bases removed from V and 6 bases from J, the gap between germline ends came to 19 bases. The CDR3 spells CASSPRLGRGDEKLFF. DNA of the CDR3: TGTGCCAGCAGCCCGCGTTTGGGGAGGGGCGATGAAAAACTGTTTTTT.

The J gene is TRBJ2-7, the V gene TRBV4-2, with 10 bases that match TRBD2. Per the germline V gene, CDR1 is LGHNA and CDR2 is YNFKEQ. The CDR3 extends over 16 amino acids. The trim removed 0 bases at V and 9 bases at J, leaving 11 bases unmatched. CDR3 sequence (DNA): TGTGCCAGCAGCCAAGATCGCAGCGGGGGGGCTGTCGCGCAGTACTTC. Its protein product is CASSQDRSGGAVAQYF.

DNA of the CDR3: TGTGCCAGCAGCCAAGATTTGCGTCCAAACTATGGCTACACCTTC. It yields the protein CASSQDLRPNYGYTF. The chain employs TRBV14 and TRBJ1-2; the D is unclear. CDR3 length: 15 amino acids. Germline V lookup: CDR1 SGHDN, CDR2 FVKESK. Trimming shortened V by 0 bases and J by 2 bases, and 10 bases separated the two germline ends.

This clone appeared a single time. At the DNA level, this CDR3 is encoded by other sequences in the same sample as well. The gene calls are TRBV5-1 and TRBJ2-5, with TRBD2 identical over 8 bases. The V segment lost 3 bases and the J segment 4 bases; nucleotides outside the gene matches: 5. The CDR3 is 14 residues long. Germline-derived CDR1 and CDR2 are SGHRS and YFSETQ. CDR3 in DNA: TGCGCCAGCAGCTCGGGGGGGTCTGGAGAGACCCAGTACTTC. It specifies CASSSGGSGETQYF.

The chain joins TRBV27 to TRBJ1-1, with D possibly TRBD1 on 6 matching bases. The CDR3 covers 15 residues. With 3 bases removed from V and 3 bases from J, the gap between germline ends came to 14 bases. Germline assignment: CDR1 MNHEY and CDR2 SMNVEV (reference sequence). The CDR3 bases are TGTGCCAGCAGTTTGTACAGGGTTGAGGACACTGAAGCTTTCTTT. Its protein is CASSLYRVEDTEAFF.

The chain combines TRBV6-1 with TRBJ2-7; 12 nucleotides match TRBD1. Germline V CDR1 and CDR2: MNHNS, SASEGT. Losses at the gene ends were 4 bases for V and 6 bases for J; bases not matched to a gene: 7. CDR3 length: 15 amino acids. CDR3 residues: CASSVSGTGGGEQYF. As DNA, the CDR3 is TGTGCCAGCAGTGTCTCCGGGACAGGGGGCGGCGAGCAGTACTTC.

The chain has TRBV6-1 and TRBJ2-3, with TRBD2 matching 9 bases. The germline CDR1 and CDR2 sequences are MNHNS and SASEGT. This CDR3 has 14 amino acids. V shed 6 bases and J 1 base; nucleotides not matched to a gene: 2. In nucleotides, the CDR3 is TGTGCCAGCAGCCAGCGGGGGGGCACAGATACGCAGTATTTT. Translation gives CASSQRGGTDTQYF.

This rearrangement joins TRBV6-5 to TRBJ2-2; weak D call: TRBD2 (6 bases). Germline V gene data show CDR1 as MNHEY and CDR2 as SVGAGI. V lost 8 bases to trimming and J lost 5 bases, with 18 bases between them. CDR3 length: 15 amino acids. The CDR3: CASSAGFTLTGELFF. The CDR3 DNA reads as TGTGCCAGCTCCGCGGGGTTCACATTAACCGGGGAGCTGTTTTTT.

This chain connects TRBV5-4 to TRBJ1-6; a possible D gene is TRBD1 (5 bases). Trimming stripped 2 bases from V and 13 bases from J, with 13 bases between. The germline gives CDR1 SGHNT, CDR2 YYREEE (reference sequence). The CDR3 covers 13 residues. In nucleotides, the CDR3 is TGTGCCAGCAGCTTCTGGGGGACTTCCCCCCTCCACTTT. It encodes CASSFWGTSPLHF.

The chain couples TRBV19 to TRBJ1-5; 8 positions match TRBD1. After removal of 7 bases from V and 7 bases from J, the junction contained 12 bases not matched to a gene. The CDR3 extends over 15 amino acids. Looked up from germline, CDR1 is LNHDA and CDR2 is SQIVND (reference sequence). DNA of the CDR3: TGTGCCAGTACCGCGACAGGGGAGGGCTACCAGCCCCAGCATTTT. Amino acids: CASTATGEGYQPQHF.

The genes are TRBV9 and TRBJ1-1; TRBD1 is a possible D gene (6 bases). V lost 0 bases, J lost 0 bases, and 9 bases lay in between. Germline V gene sequence: CDR1 SGDLS, CDR2 YYNGEE. This CDR3 region has 15 residues. CDR3 in amino acids: CASSVGTVMNTEAFF. The CDR3 bases are TGTGCCAGCAGCGTAGGGACAGTCATGAACACTGAAGCTTTCTTT.

V usage is TRBV7-9 and J usage is TRBJ2-7; no definite D call. Germline V gives CDR1 SEHNR, CDR2 FQNEAQ (reference sequence). This CDR3 has 13 residues. Trimming removed 5 bases from V and 3 bases from J, with 11 bases in between. The CDR3 region has the DNA TGTGCCAGCAGCCCGGAGCCTAGCTACGAGCAGTACTTC. Amino acid sequence: CASSPEPSYEQYF.

This clone has more than one count but fewer than ten. The chain has TRBV19 and TRBJ1-1; D is perhaps TRBD1 (6 bases). The V end lost 6 bases, the J end lost 5 bases, and 19 bases lay between the germline ends. This CDR3 has 15 amino acids. The germline CDR1 and CDR2 sequences are LNHDA and SQIVND (reference sequence). The CDR3 loop is CASRSHSGGGTEAFF. CDR3 in DNA: TGTGCCAGTAGATCCCATTCGGGGGGCGGGACTGAAGCTTTCTTT.

The rearrangement uses TRBV14 and TRBJ2-1, with 14 positions matching TRBD2. V lost 2 bases and J lost 6; bases outside the gene matches: 6. CDR3 size: 17 residues. Germline-derived CDR1 and CDR2 are SGHDN and FVKESK. The CDR3 loop reads CASSQRTSGRRGNEQFF. The CDR3 coding sequence is TGTGCCAGCAGCCAACGGACTAGCGGGAGGAGAGGCAATGAGCAGTTCTTC.

This rearrangement joins TRBV7-7 to TRBJ2-5; 8 nucleotides agree with TRBD2. Germline CDR1 SSHAT, CDR2 FNYEAQ (reference sequence). V dropped 5 bases and J dropped 4; count of bases not matched to a gene: 15. The CDR3 length is 17 residues. For the CDR3, the DNA is TGTGCCAGCAGCCAGCGTCCGGGACTAGATTATGGAGAGACCCAGTACTTC. Protein sequence: CASSQRPGLDYGETQYF.

The chain is built from TRBV2 and TRBJ2-1, with D possibly matching TRBD2 (6 bases). V lost 0 bases and J lost 5, with 8 bases in between. Germline CDR1 SNHLY, CDR2 FYNNEI. The CDR3 contains 14 residues. The CDR3 coding sequence is TGTGCCAGCAGTGAAGCGCGGGGTCACAATGAGCAGTTCTTC. Encoded protein: CASSEARGHNEQFF.

In this sample, this clone turned up once. The chain couples TRBV9 to TRBJ1-1; D unresolved. This CDR3 is 15 amino acids long. Germline assignment: CDR1 SGDLS and CDR2 YYNGEE. The V end lost 4 bases, the J end lost 0 bases, and 13 bases lay between the germline ends. CDR3 sequence: CASSFREGMNTEAFF. The CDR3 DNA reads TGTGCCAGCAGCTTTCGGGAGGGAATGAACACTGAAGCTTTCTTT.

The rearrangement links TRBV9 to TRBJ2-7; weak D call: TRBD1 (5 bases). Germline CDR1 SGDLS, CDR2 YYNGEE. V lost 0 bases to trimming and J lost 0 bases, with 10 bases between them. This CDR3 comprises 15 residues. CDR3 in amino acids: CASSVGRQTSYEQYF. CDR3 DNA sequence: TGTGCCAGCAGCGTAGGCCGACAGACCTCCTACGAGCAGTACTTC.

The rearrangement uses TRBV10-3 and TRBJ1-2; 7 bases agree with TRBD1. V gave up 0 bases and J gave up 2 bases; unmatched junction bases: 9. Germline V lookup: CDR1 ENHRY, CDR2 SYGVKD. CDR3 length equals 17 residues. CDR3 residues: CAISESIDRARNYGYTF. The CDR3 DNA sequence: TGTGCCATCAGTGAGTCGATCGACAGGGCGAGGAACTATGGCTACACCTTC.

The chain has TRBV18 and TRBJ1-5; D gene ambiguous. The CDR3 consists of 13 residues. In germline, CDR1 is KGHSH, CDR2 LQKENI. V lost 3 bases and J lost 7, with 10 bases in between. CDR3 nucleotides: TGTGCCAGCTCACCTGACACCGTCCAGCCCCAGCATTTT. This translates into CASSPDTVQPQHF.

J is TRBJ2-5 and V is TRBV4-1; D unresolved. The CDR3 runs to 16 residues. V was pared by 0 bases and J by 2 bases, with 13 bases between. The germline V gene encodes CDR1 MGHRA and CDR2 YSYEKL. Written as DNA, the CDR3 is TGCGCCAGCAGCCAAGATATGACTGTAGGTCAAGAGACCCAGTACTTC. Its translation is CASSQDMTVGQETQYF.

The gene calls are TRBV19 and TRBJ2-5; TRBD1 agrees at 9 bases. The trim removed 7 bases at V and 3 bases at J, leaving 9 bases unmatched. The CDR3 has 15 amino acids. Germline CDR1 LNHDA, CDR2 SQIVND (reference sequence). CDR3 coding DNA: TGTGCCAGTAAGGGCCCGGGACAGGGAAAAGAGACCCAGTACTTC. It encodes CASKGPGQGKETQYF.

The V call is TRBV14, the J call TRBJ2-7, with 14 bases matching TRBD2. The CDR3 loop spans 16 amino acids. CDR1 and CDR2 (germline): SGHDN, FVKESK. With V trimmed by 1 base and J by 6 bases, 5 bases remained unmatched. In nucleotides, the CDR3 is TGTGCCAGCAGCCAAGTAAGACTAGCGGGAGGGGGCGAGCAGTACTTC. It is translated as CASSQVRLAGGGEQYF.

The chain uses TRBV6-1 and TRBJ2-7; TRBD2 might be the D (6 bases). The V end lost 2 bases, the J end lost 5 bases, and 10 bases lay between the germline ends. Germline V gene sequence: CDR1 MNHNS, CDR2 SASEGT. The CDR3 loop spans 13 amino acids. CDR3 amino acids: CASSEFGGNEQYF. In DNA form, the CDR3 reads TGTGCCAGCAGTGAATTTGGGGGGAACGAGCAGTACTTC.

This chain links TRBV7-9 with TRBJ2-5; TRBD2 agrees at 7 bases. Losses at the gene ends were 5 bases for V and 5 bases for J; bases not matched to a gene: 11. Germline CDR1 is SEHNR and CDR2 is FQNEAQ (reference sequence). The CDR3 is 15 amino acids. The CDR3 loop is CASSLLAGVGETQYF. The DNA of the CDR3 is TGTGCCAGCAGCCTCCTGGCGGGAGTAGGGGAGACCCAGTACTTC.